The 28 T cell receptor beta chains listed next were all sequenced from one sample in a study of blood T cell repertoires in COVID-19. Using immunoSEQ multiplex PCR, the repertoire was profiled, and TCRdb retains in-frame clones only, with some absent. The data hold more than 95,000 clones, with almost 80% observed a single time. Source material: peripheral blood. These receptors originate from a human donor in a cohort sampled during active COVID-19.

J is TRBJ1-2 and V is TRBV27, with D tentatively TRBD1 (6 bases). CDR1 and CDR2 from the germline V gene are MNHEY and SMNVEV (reference sequence). Trimming removed 2 bases at V and 8 bases at J, with 12 bases between. This CDR3 region has 13 residues. The CDR3 coding sequence is TGTGCCAGCAGTTTAGGGCCCAGGGGCGGCTACACCTTC. This encodes CASSLGPRGGYTF.

A single count supports this clone. This sequence joins TRBV28 and TRBJ2-7; 8 bases fit TRBD2. In germline, CDR1 is MDHEN, CDR2 SYDVKM. J was trimmed by 5 bases and V by 7 bases; bases with no gene match: 10. There are 14 residues in the CDR3. CDR3 DNA sequence: TGTGCCAGCAATTCGGGGGGGGGCCTAGACGAGCAGTACTTC. It yields the protein CASNSGGGLDEQYF.

V usage is TRBV28 and J usage is TRBJ1-6; no clear D. Trimming took 4 bases from V and 1 from J, leaving 14 bases between them. Germline-derived CDR1 and CDR2 are MDHEN and SYDVKM. CDR3 length equals 17 residues. DNA of the CDR3: TGTGCCAGCAGTTCCCCCCTCCCGGGATCCTATAATTCACCCCTCCACTTT. Translation gives CASSSPLPGSYNSPLHF.

This sequence joins TRBV5-1 and TRBJ1-1, with 7 bases aligning to TRBD1. From germline, CDR1 is SGHRS and CDR2 YFSETQ. This CDR3 has 14 amino acids. V lost 4 bases to trimming and J lost 2 bases; unmatched junction nucleotides: 5. The CDR3 region is CASSDPGGNTEAFF. CDR3 DNA sequence: TGCGCCAGCAGCGATCCAGGGGGAAACACTGAAGCTTTCTTT.

The chain joins TRBV6-5 to TRBJ2-3; D gene uncertain. This CDR3 is built from 14 residues. Germline CDR1 MNHEY, CDR2 SVGAGI. V lost 0 bases and J 6 bases, leaving 10 bases between the germline ends. The CDR3 nucleotides are TGTGCCAGCAGTTACTCGAGTTACTGGGATACGCAGTATTTT. Its protein is CASSYSSYWDTQYF.

This chain joins TRBV4-2 and TRBJ2-7, with TRBD2 identical over 7 bases. J gave up 7 bases and V 1 base, and 10 bases lay outside the gene matches. CDR1 LGHNA and CDR2 YNFKEQ come from the germline V gene. The CDR3 extends over 15 amino acids. CDR3 nucleotide sequence: TGTGCCAGCAGCCAAGTAACTAGCGCTCCTCGAGAGCAGTACTTC. It codes for CASSQVTSAPREQYF.

The chain couples TRBV11-2 to TRBJ1-1, with D hard to call. Trimming removed 1 base from V and 1 base from J, with 7 bases in between. The CDR3 extends over 14 amino acids. Germline V gives CDR1 SGHAT, CDR2 FQNNGV. The CDR3 here is CASSLVFRNTEAFF. The CDR3, as DNA: TGTGCCAGCAGCTTAGTTTTCAGGAACACTGAAGCTTTCTTT.

V usage is TRBV11-2 and J usage is TRBJ1-2; a possible D gene is TRBD1 (6 bases). This CDR3 is built from 15 residues. Germline V CDR1 and CDR2: SGHAT, FQNNGV. Trimming stripped 4 bases from V and 5 bases from J, with 17 bases between. The CDR3 sequence is CASSSLLDSFYGYTF. The CDR3 DNA reads as TGTGCCAGCAGCTCCCTCCTGGACAGCTTTTATGGCTACACCTTC.

The gene calls are TRBV15 and TRBJ1-6; 8 positions agree with TRBD1. The CDR3 is 19 amino acids. CDR1 is LNHNV, CDR2 YYDKDF, per germline (reference sequence). V was clipped by 3 bases and J by 7 bases; unmatched bases: 17. Written as DNA, the CDR3 is TGTGCCACCAGCAGGGATGCCGACACCGGGACAGGTTTAAATTCACCCCTCCACTTT. It encodes CATSRDADTGTGLNSPLHF.

CDR3: CASSKPYTQGISGNTIYF. The CDR3 bases are TGTGCCAGCAGCAAACCGTATACGCAGGGGATCTCTGGAAACACCATATATTTT. The chain has TRBV21-1 and TRBJ1-3; the table calls TRBD1, which could not be checked here. TRBV21-1 is listed as a pseudogene. The CDR3 is made up of 18 amino acids.

The rearrangement links TRBV7-2 to TRBJ2-4; perhaps TRBD1 as D (6 bases). The CDR3 has 15 residues. The germline gives CDR1 SGHTA, CDR2 FQGNSA. Trimming stripped 1 base from V and 11 bases from J, with 18 bases between. This chain's CDR3 is CASSLVQQGGDLQYF. CDR3 nucleotide sequence: TGTGCCAGCAGCTTAGTCCAACAGGGTGGGGACCTTCAGTACTTC.

This rearrangement joins TRBV5-8 to TRBJ1-2, with TRBD1 matching over 8 bases. The V and J ends lost 5 bases and 8 bases, in that order; junction bases with no gene match: 8. CDR1 SGHTS and CDR2 YDEGEE come from the germline V gene. The CDR3 contains 13 residues. The CDR3 sequence is CASRPQGDEGYTF. Here the CDR3 DNA reads TGTGCCAGCAGGCCACAGGGGGATGAGGGCTACACCTTC.

The chain joins TRBV12-3 or TRBV12-4 to TRBJ2-1, with D uncertain. This CDR3 region has 11 residues. The V end lost 3 bases, the J end lost 8 bases, and 5 bases lay between the germline ends. CDR3: CASSFEYEQFF. The CDR3 DNA sequence: TGTGCCAGCAGTTTTGAGTATGAGCAGTTCTTC.

This chain uses TRBV29-1 with TRBJ1-2; 10 bases fit TRBD1. The CDR3 has 13 residues. Germline CDR1 SQVTM, CDR2 ANQGSEA. Unmatched junction bases numbered 1, after V lost 6 bases and J lost 0 bases. DNA of the CDR3: TGCAGCGTGACAGGGGGCACTAACTATGGCTACACCTTC. Protein product: CSVTGGTNYGYTF. Variable domain in full (rest from reference TRBV29-1 and TRBJ1-2): SAVISQKPSRDICQRGTSLTIQCQVDSQVTMMFWYRQQPGQSLTLIATANQGSEATYESGFVIDKFPISRPNLTFSTLTVSNMSPEDSSIYLCSVTGGTNYGYTFGSGTRLTVV.

The chain employs TRBV2 and TRBJ1-1; TRBD1 matches 10 bases. CDR1 SNHLY and CDR2 FYNNEI come from the germline V gene. The CDR3 runs 16 residues. Losses at the gene ends were 6 bases for V and 3 bases for J; bases not matched to a gene: 10. The CDR3 protein is CASSPRQGAWDTEAFF. CDR3 nucleotide sequence: TGTGCCAGCAGCCCAAGACAGGGGGCTTGGGACACTGAAGCTTTCTTT.

This chain joins TRBV10-1 and TRBJ2-5; D uncertain. Germline CDR1 and CDR2: WNHNN and SYGVQD (reference sequence). This CDR3 comprises 16 residues. The ends were cut back, 6 bases at V and 5 bases at J, with 22 bases in the middle. This CDR3 reads CASRVTIRRPAETQYF. The CDR3 DNA reads as TGCGCCAGCAGAGTTACAATCAGACGGCCAGCGGAGACCCAGTACTTC.

In this sample, this clone turned up a few times. The chain recombines TRBV19 with TRBJ1-5, with D maybe TRBD1 (5 bases). CDR1 is LNHDA and CDR2 is SQIVND in the germline V gene (reference sequence). Trimming removed 5 bases at V and 5 bases at J, with 13 bases between. This CDR3 has 14 amino acids. In nucleotides, the CDR3 is TGTGCCAGTAGTTCAGGGCTCGAGGATCAGCCCCAGCATTTT. It is translated as CASSSGLEDQPQHF.

The CDR3, as DNA: TGTGCCATCAGGAGGACAGGGAACGAGCAGTACTTC. Protein: CAIRRTGNEQYF. The chain is built from TRBV10-3 and TRBJ2-7; 8 bases are a match to TRBD1. CDR1 and CDR2 (germline): ENHRY, SYGVKD. The CDR3 contains 12 residues. The junction had 3 bases not matched to a gene; V was cut back by 6 bases and J by 5 bases.

The chain is built from TRBV7-3 and TRBJ2-3; the match to TRBD1 covers 9 bases. V trimming: 2 bases; J trimming: 5 bases; junction bases outside the gene matches: 5. CDR3 length: 15 amino acids. The germline CDR1 and CDR2 sequences are SGHTA and FQGTGA. CDR3 bases: TGTGCCAGCAGCTTAGGGACAGGGTTTCAAGATACGCAGTATTTT. It specifies CASSLGTGFQDTQYF.

The V call is TRBV4-1, the J call TRBJ2-3; 11 nucleotides agree with TRBD2. In germline, CDR1 is MGHRA, CDR2 YSYEKL. Germline trimming cut 4 bases from V and 2 bases from J; bases unmatched to any gene: 2. The CDR3 is 15 amino acids. The CDR3 here is CASSRLAGNTDTQYF. For the CDR3, the DNA is TGCGCCAGCAGCCGACTAGCGGGGAACACAGATACGCAGTATTTT.

Comment on this clone: Its ends do not fully match the called genes, so a read error is possible. The V gene is TRBV28, the J gene TRBJ2-3, with D possibly matching TRBD1 (7 bases). Germline values: CDR1 MDHEN, CDR2 SYDVKM. This CDR3 is built from 15 residues. As DNA, the CDR3 is TGTGCCAGCAGCGTGGAGGGGGCTAGCAGAGATACGCAGTATTTT. It specifies CASSVEGASRDTQYF.

J is TRBJ1-2 and V is TRBV4-2, with 11 bases fitting TRBD1. Looked up from germline, CDR1 is LGHNA and CDR2 is YNFKEQ. The trim removed 4 bases at V and 4 bases at J, leaving 8 bases unmatched. This CDR3 contains 16 residues. CDR3 in amino acids: CASSPGGQGASYGYTF. The CDR3, as DNA: TGTGCCAGCAGCCCGGGAGGACAGGGGGCGAGCTATGGCTACACCTTC.

V and J are TRBV7-3 and TRBJ1-1, with no clear D. V was pared by 0 bases and J by 1 base, with 6 bases between. Per germline, CDR1 SGHTA and CDR2 FQGTGA. There are 14 residues in the CDR3. The CDR3 is CASSLTRENTEAFF. The CDR3 region has the DNA TGTGCCAGCAGCTTAACGCGGGAGAACACTGAAGCTTTCTTT.

The chain joins TRBV4-1 to TRBJ1-2, with D possibly being TRBD1 (5 bases). Trimming left V 4 bases short and J 4 bases short, with 22 bases between. Germline values: CDR1 MGHRA, CDR2 YSYEKL. This CDR3 has 17 amino acids. The CDR3 sequence is CASSLSLVRGSSYGYTF. The CDR3 DNA reads TGCGCCAGCAGCCTCTCTTTGGTACGGGGGTCTAGCTATGGCTACACCTTC.

V usage is TRBV7-3 and J usage is TRBJ2-1; TRBD1 matches at 12 bases. The germline V gene has CDR1 SGHTA and CDR2 FQGTGA. The V gene end was trimmed by 4 bases and the J gene end by 9 bases; junction bases not matched to a gene: 7. The CDR3 contains 15 residues. The CDR3 reads CASSSGQGAGVEQFF. CDR3 nucleotide sequence: TGTGCCAGCAGCTCGGGACAGGGGGCTGGTGTTGAGCAGTTCTTC.

There are a few counts of this clone. The CDR3 DNA reads as TGTGCCAGCAGCCGGGACAGGGGCCAGACCCAGTACTTC. Residues: CASSRDRGQTQYF. V and J are TRBV6-2 or TRBV6-3 and TRBJ2-5, with TRBD1 identical over 10 bases. Germline V gene lookup returns CDR1 MNHEY and CDR2 SVGEGT. With V trimmed by 6 bases and J by 6 bases, 4 bases remained unmatched. The CDR3 has 13 residues.

The CDR3 DNA reads as TGTGCCAGCAGCTCCAGGGGTGGGCTCACCTACGAGCAGTACTTC. This codes for CASSSRGGLTYEQYF. The chain has TRBV7-2 and TRBJ2-7, with D tentatively TRBD1 (6 bases). V was shortened by 4 bases and J by 2 bases, with 15 bases between the two germline ends. The CDR3 consists of 15 residues. Germline CDR1 SGHTA, CDR2 FQGNSA.

In its sample, this clone was seen many times. This sequence joins TRBV7-8 and TRBJ2-7; unclear D gene. CDR3 length: 12 residues. Trimming left V 5 bases short and J 0 bases short, with 5 bases between. The germline gives CDR1 SGHVS, CDR2 FQNEAQ. The CDR3 DNA is TGTGCCAGCAGCACGAGCTCCTACGAGCAGTACTTC. Protein product: CASSTSSYEQYF.